The present T cell receptor beta chain was sequenced within a study of shared clonotypes between healthy human individuals. Per the original methods: From ImmunoSEQ came sequences covering only the junction and carrying no quality scores, so filtering differed. Using immunoSEQ multiplex PCR, the repertoire was profiled, and TCRdb retains in-frame clones only, with some absent. The V and J calls and clone size come from that table; D and trimming were worked out from the DNA. This table has roughly 500,000 clones, roughly 83% appearing once. Germline V gene data show CDR1 as MNHEY and CDR2 as SMNVEV (reference sequence). This CDR3 is built from 14 residues. V was pared by 2 bases and J by 10 bases, with 8 bases of the junction left unmatched.

Sequencing input: PBMCs. This TCR derives from a woman in her thirties or forties in good health. Some clones in this sample may be carry-over from other donors' samples. V and J are TRBV27 and TRBJ2-1; 7 bases map to TRBD1. The CDR3 sequence is CASSLPRQGSEQFF. CDR3 DNA: TGTGCCAGCAGTTTACCCCGACAGGGATCGGAGCAGTTCTTC.